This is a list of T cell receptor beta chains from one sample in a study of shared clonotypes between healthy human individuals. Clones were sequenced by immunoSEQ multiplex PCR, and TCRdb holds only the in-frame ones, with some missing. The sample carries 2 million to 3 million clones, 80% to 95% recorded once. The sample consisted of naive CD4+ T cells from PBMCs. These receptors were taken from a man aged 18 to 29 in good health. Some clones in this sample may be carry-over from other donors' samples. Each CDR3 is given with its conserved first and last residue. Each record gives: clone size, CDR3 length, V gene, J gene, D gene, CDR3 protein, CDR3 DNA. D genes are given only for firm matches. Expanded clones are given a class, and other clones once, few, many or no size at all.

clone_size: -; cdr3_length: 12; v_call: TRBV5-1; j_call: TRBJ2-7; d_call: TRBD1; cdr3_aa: CASRGDRSEQYF; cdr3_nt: TGCGCCAGCAGGGGGGACAGAAGCGAGCAGTACTTC
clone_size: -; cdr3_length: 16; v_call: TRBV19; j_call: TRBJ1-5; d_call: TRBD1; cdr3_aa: CASSAPGTGLNQPQHF; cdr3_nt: TGTGCCAGTAGTGCACCCGGGACAGGGCTCAATCAGCCCCAGCATTTT
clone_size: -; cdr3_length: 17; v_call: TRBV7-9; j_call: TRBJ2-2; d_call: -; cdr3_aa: CASRPVQGHRNTGELFF; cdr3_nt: TGTGCCAGCAGGCCAGTACAGGGTCACCGGAATACCGGGGAGCTGTTTTTT
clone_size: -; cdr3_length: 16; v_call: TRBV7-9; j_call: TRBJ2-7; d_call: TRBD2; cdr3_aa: CATKRGTGTSSAEQYF; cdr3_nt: TGTGCCACTAAGCGGGGGACCGGGACTTCCAGCGCCGAGCAGTACTTC
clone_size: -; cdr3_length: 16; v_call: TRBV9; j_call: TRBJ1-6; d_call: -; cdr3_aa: CASSVGAQRENSPLHF; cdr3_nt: TGTGCCAGCAGCGTAGGAGCTCAGAGGGAAAATTCACCCCTCCACTTT
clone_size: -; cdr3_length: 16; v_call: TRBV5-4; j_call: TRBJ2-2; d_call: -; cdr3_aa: CASSSSGTRSTGELFF; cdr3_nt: TGTGCCAGCAGCTCCTCCGGGACCCGCTCCACCGGGGAGCTGTTTTTT
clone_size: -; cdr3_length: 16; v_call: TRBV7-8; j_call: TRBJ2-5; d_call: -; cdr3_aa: CASSLAGGTVQETQYF; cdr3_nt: TGTGCCAGCAGCTTAGCGGGGGGGACAGTACAAGAGACCCAGTACTTC
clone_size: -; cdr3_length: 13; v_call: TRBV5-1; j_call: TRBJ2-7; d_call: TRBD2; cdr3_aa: CASSQGLAYEQYF; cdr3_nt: TGCGCCAGCAGCCAGGGACTAGCTTACGAGCAGTACTTC
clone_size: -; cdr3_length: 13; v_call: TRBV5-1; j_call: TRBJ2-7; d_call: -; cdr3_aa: CASTPFEPGEQYF; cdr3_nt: TGCGCCAGCACCCCGTTTGAGCCAGGGGAGCAGTACTTC
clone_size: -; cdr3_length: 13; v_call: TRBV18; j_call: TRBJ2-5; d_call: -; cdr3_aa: CASSPSRAETQYF; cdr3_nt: TGTGCCAGCTCACCCAGCAGGGCGGAGACCCAGTACTTC
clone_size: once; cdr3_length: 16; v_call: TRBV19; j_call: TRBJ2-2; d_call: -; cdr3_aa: CASSIASLPNTGELFF; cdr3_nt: TGTGCCAGTAGTATAGCTTCACTCCCAAACACCGGGGAGCTGTTTTTT
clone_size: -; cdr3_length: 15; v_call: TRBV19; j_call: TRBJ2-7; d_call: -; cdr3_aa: CASRHAGSYSYEQYF; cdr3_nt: TGTGCCAGTAGGCATGCAGGGTCTTACTCCTACGAGCAGTACTTC